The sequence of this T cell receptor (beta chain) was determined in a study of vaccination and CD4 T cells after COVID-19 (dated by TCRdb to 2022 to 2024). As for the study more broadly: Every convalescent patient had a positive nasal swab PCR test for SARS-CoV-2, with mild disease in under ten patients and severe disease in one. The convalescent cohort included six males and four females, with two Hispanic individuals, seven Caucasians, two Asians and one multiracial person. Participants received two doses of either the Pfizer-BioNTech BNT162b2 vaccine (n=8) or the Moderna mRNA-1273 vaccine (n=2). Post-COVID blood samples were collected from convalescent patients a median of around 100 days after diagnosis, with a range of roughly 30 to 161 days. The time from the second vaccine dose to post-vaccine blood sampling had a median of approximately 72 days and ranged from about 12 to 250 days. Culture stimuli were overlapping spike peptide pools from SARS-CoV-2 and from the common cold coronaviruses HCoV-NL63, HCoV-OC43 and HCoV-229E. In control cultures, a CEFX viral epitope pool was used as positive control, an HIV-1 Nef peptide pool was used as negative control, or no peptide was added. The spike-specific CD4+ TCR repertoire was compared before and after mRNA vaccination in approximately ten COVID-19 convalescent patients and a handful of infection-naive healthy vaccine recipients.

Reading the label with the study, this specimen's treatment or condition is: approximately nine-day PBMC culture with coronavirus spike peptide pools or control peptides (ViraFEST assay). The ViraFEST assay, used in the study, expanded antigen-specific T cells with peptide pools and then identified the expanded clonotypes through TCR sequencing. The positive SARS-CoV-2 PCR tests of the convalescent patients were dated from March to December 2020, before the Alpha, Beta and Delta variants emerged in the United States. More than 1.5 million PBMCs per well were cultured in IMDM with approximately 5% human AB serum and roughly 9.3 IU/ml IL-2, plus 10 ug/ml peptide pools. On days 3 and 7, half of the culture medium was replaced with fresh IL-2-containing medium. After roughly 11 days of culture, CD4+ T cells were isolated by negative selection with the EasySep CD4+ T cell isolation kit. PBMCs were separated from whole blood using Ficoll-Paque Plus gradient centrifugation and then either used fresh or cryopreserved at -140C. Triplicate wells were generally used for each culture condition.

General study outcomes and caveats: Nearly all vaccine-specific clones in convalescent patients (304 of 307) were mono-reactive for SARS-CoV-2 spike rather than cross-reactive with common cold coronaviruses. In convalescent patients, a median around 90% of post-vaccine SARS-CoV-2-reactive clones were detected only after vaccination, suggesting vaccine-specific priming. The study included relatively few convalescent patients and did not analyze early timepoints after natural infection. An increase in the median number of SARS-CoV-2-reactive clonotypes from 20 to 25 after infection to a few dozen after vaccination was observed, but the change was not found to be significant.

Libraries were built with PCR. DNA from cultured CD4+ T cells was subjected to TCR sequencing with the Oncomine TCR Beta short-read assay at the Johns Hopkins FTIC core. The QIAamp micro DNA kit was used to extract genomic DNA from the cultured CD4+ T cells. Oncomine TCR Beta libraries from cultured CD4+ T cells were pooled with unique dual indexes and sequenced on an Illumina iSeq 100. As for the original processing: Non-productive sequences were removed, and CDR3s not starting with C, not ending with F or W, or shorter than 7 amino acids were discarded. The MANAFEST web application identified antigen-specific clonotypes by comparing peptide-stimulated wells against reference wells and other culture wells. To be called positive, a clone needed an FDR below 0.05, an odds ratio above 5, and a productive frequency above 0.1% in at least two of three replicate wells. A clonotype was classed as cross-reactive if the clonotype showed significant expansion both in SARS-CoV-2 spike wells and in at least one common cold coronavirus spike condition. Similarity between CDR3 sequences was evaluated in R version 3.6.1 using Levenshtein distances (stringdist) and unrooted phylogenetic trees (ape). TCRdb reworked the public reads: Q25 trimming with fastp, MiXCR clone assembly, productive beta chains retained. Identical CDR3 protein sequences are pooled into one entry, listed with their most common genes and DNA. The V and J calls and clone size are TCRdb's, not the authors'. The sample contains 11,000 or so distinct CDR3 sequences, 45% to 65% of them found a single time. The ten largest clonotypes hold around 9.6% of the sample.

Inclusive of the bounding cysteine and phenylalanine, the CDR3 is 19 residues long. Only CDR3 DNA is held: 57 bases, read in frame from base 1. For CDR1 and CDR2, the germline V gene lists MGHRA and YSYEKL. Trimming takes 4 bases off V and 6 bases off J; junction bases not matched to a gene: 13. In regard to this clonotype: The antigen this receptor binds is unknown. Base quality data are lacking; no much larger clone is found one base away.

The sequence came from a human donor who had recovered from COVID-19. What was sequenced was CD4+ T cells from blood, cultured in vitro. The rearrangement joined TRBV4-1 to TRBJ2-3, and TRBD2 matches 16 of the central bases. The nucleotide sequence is TGCGCCAGCAGCCCCCGGGGACTAGCGGGAGGGCCGGGGCTGGATACGCAGTATTTT. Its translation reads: CASSPRGLAGGPGLDTQYF.